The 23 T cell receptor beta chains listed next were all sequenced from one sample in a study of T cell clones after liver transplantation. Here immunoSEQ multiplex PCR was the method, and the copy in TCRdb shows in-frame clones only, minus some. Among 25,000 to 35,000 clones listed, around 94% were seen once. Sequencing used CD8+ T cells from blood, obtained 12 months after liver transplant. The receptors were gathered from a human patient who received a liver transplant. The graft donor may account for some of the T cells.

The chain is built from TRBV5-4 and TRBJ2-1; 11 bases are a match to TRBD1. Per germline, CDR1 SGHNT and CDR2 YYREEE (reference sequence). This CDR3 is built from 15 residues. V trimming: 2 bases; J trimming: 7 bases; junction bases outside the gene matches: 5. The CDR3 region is CASSLGQGAMNEQFF. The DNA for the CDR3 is TGTGCCAGCAGCTTAGGACAGGGGGCGATGAATGAGCAGTTCTTC.

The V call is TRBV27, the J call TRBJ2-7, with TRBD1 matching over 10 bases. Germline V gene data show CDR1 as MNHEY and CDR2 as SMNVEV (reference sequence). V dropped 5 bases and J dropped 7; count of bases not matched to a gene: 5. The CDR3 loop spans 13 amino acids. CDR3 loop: CASSDRGPVEQYF. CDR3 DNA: TGTGCCAGCAGTGACAGGGGGCCGGTGGAGCAGTACTTC.

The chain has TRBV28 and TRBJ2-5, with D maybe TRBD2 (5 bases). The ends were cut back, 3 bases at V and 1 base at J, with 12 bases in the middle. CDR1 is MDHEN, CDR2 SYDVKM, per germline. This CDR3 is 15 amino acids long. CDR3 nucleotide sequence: TGTGCCAGCAGTTTTCAGGCGGGCACCCAAGAGACCCAGTACTTC. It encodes CASSFQAGTQETQYF.

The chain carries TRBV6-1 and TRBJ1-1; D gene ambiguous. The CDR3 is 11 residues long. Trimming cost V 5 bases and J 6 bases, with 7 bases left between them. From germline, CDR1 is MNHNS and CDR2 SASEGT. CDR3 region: CASSLQPEAFF. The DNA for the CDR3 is TGTGCCAGCAGTCTACAGCCTGAAGCTTTCTTT.

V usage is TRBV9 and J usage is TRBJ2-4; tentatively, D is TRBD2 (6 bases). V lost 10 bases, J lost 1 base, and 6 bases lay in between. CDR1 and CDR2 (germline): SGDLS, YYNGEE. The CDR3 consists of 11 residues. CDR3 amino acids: CAAGAKNIQYF. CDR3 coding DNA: TGTGCCGCGGGGGCCAAAAACATTCAGTACTTC.

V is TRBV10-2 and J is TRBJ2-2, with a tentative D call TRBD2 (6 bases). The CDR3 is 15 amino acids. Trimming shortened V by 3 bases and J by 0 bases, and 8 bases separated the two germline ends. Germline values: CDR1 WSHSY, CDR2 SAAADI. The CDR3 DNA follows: TGCGCCAGCAGTGAATGGGGGGCGAACACCGGGGAGCTGTTTTTT. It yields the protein CASSEWGANTGELFF.

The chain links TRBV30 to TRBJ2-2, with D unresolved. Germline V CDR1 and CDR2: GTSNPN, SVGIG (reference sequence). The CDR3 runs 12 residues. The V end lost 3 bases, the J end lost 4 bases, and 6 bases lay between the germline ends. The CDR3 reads CAWRVVTGELFF. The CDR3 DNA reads TGTGCCTGGAGAGTAGTCACCGGGGAGCTGTTTTTT. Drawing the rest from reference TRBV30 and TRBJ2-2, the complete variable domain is SQTIHQWPATLVQPVGSPLSLECTVEGTSNPNLYWYRQAAGRGLQLLFYSVGIGQISSEVPQNLSASRPQDRQFILSSKKLLLSDSGFYLCAWRVVTGELFFGEGSRLTVL.

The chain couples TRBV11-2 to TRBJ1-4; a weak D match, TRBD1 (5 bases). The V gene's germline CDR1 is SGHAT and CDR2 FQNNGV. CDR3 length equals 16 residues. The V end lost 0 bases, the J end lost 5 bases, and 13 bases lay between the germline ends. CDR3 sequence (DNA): TGTGCCAGCAGCTTAGAACCCTACAGGCCAAATGAAAAACTGTTTTTT. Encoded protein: CASSLEPYRPNEKLFF. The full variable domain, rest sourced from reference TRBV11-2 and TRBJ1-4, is EAGVAQSPRYKIIEKRQSVAFWCNPISGHATLYWYQQILGQGPKLLIQFQNNGVVDDSQLPKDRFSAERLKGVDSTLKIQPAKLEDSAVYLCASSLEPYRPNEKLFFGSGTQLSVL.

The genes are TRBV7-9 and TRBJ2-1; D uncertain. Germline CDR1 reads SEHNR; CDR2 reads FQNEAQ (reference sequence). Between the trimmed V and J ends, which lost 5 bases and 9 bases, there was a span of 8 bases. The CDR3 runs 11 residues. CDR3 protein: CASSADPEQFF. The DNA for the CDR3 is TGTGCCAGCAGCGCTGATCCTGAGCAGTTCTTC.

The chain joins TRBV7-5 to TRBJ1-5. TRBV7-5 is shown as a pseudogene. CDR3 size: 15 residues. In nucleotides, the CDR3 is TGTGCCAGAAGCTTAAAGCCTTATGGAAATCAGCCCCAGCATTTT. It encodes CARSLKPYGNQPQHF.

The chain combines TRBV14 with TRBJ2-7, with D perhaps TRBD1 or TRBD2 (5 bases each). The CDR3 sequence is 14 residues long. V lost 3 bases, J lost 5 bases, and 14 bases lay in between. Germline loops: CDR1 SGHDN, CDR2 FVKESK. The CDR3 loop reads CASSHGALVDEQYF. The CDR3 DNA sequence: TGTGCCAGCAGCCACGGGGCACTCGTTGACGAGCAGTACTTC. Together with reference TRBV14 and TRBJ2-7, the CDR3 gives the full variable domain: EAGVTQFPSHSVIEKGQTVTLRCDPISGHDNLYWYRRVMGKEIKFLLHFVKESKQDESGMPNNRFLAERTGGTYSTLKVQPAELEDSGVYFCASSHGALVDEQYFGPGTRLTVT.

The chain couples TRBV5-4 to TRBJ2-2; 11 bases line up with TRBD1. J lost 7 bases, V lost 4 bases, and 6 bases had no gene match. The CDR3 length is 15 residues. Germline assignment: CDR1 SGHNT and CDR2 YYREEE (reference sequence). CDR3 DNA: TGTGCCAGCAGCCTGGACAGGGGGCGGAGCGGGGAGCTGTTTTTT. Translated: CASSLDRGRSGELFF.

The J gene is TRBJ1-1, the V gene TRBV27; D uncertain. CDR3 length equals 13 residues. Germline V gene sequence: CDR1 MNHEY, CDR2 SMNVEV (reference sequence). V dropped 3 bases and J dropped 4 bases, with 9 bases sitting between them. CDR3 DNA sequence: TGTGCCAGCAGTTTCGGCAGGACCACTGAAGCTTTCTTT. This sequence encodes CASSFGRTTEAFF.

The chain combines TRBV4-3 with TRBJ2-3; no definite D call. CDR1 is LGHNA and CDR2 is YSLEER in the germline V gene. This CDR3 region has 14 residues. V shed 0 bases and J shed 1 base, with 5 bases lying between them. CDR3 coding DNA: TGCGCCAGCAGCCAAGAAGGAGGCACAGATACGCAGTATTTT. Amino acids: CASSQEGGTDTQYF.

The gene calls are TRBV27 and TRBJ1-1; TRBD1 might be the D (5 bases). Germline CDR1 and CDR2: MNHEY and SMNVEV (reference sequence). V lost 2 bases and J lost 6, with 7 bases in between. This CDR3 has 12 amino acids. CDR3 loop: CASSLLGAEAFF. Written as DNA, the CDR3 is TGTGCCAGCAGTTTACTGGGGGCTGAAGCTTTCTTT.

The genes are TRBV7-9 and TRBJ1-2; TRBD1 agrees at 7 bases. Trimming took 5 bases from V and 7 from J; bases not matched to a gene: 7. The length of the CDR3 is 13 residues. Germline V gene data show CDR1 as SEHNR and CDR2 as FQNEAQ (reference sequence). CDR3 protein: CASSPGTVFGYTF. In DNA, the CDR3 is TGTGCCAGCAGCCCCGGGACAGTTTTTGGCTACACCTTC.

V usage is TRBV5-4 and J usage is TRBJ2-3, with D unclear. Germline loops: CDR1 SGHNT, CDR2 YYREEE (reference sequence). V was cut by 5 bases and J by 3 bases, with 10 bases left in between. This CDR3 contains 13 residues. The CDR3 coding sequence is TGTGCCAGCAGTCCCTGGAGAACAGATACGCAGTATTTT. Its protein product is CASSPWRTDTQYF. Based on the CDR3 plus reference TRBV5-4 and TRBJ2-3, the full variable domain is ETGVTQSPTHLIKTRGQQVTLRCSSQSGHNTVSWYQQALGQGPQFIFQYYREEENGRGNFPPRFSGLQFPNYSSELNVNALELDDSALYLCASSPWRTDTQYFGPGTRLTVL.

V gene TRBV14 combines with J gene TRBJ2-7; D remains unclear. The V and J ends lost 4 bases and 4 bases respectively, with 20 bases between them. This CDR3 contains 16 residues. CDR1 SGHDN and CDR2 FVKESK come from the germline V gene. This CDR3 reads CASSPTWTDIRYEQYF. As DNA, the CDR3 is TGTGCCAGCAGCCCAACCTGGACCGATATACGATACGAGCAGTACTTC.

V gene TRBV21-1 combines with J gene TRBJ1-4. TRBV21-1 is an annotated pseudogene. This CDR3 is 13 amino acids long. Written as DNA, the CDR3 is TGTGCCAGCAGCGATTGGGTTAGTGAAAAACTGTTTTTT. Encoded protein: CASSDWVSEKLFF.

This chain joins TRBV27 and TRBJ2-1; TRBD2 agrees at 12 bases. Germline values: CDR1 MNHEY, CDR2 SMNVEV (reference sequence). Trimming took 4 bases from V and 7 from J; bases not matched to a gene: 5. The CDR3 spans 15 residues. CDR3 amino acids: CASSSLAGGPNEQFF. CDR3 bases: TGTGCCAGCAGTTCTCTAGCGGGAGGGCCGAATGAGCAGTTCTTC.

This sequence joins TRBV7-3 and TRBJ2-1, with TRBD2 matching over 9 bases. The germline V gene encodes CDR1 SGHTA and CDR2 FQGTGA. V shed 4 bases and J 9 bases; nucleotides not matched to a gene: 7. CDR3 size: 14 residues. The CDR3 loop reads CASSYLSGSVEQFF. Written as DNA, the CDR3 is TGTGCCAGCAGCTATCTTAGCGGGAGCGTTGAGCAGTTCTTC. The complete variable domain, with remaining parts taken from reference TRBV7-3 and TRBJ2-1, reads GAGVSQTPSNKVTEKGKYVELRCDPISGHTALYWYRQSLGQGPEFLIYFQGTGAADDSGLPNDRFFAVRPEGSVSTLKIQRTERGDSAVYLCASSYLSGSVEQFFGPGTRLTVL.

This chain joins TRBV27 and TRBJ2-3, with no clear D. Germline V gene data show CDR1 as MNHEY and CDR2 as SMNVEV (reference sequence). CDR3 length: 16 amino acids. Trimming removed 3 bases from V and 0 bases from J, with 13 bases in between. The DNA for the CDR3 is TGTGCCAGCAGTTTGGTAAGAAGAGGAAGCACAGATACGCAGTATTTT. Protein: CASSLVRRGSTDTQYF.

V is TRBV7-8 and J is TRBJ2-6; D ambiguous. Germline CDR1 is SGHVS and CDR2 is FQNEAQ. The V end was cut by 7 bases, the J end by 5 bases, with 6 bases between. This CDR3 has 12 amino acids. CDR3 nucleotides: TGTGCCAGCACCCCGAGGGCCAACGTCCTGACTTTC. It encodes CASTPRANVLTF.